Listed below are T cell receptor beta chains from one sample, sequenced in a study of blood T cell repertoires in COVID-19. Sequencing was performed with immunoSEQ multiplex PCR; in TCRdb, only in-frame clones are kept and a portion is missing. The sample has 470,000 or so clones; around 85% are singletons. The sequencing input was peripheral blood. The receptors stem from a human donor in a cohort sampled during active COVID-19. CDR3s include the opening cysteine and the closing phenylalanine or tryptophan. A D gene is named only where the DNA matches it firmly. Clone size is not always given. Where it is, it says once, few, many or a class for expanded clones.

CDR3nt: TGTGCCAGCGGGCTAGGGGTAGATACGCAGTATTTT
CDR3aa: CASGLGVDTQYF
d_gene: NA
len: 12
j_gene: TRBJ2-3
abundance: NA
v_gene: TRBV6-5

CDR3nt: TGTGCCAGCAGTCCCCTGGGGGGGGCCTTCACTGAAGCTTTCTTT
CDR3aa: CASSPLGGAFTEAFF
d_gene: NA
len: 15
j_gene: TRBJ1-1
abundance: NA
v_gene: TRBV28

CDR3nt: TGTGCCAGCACCCAACGACTTCCCTCCTACGAGCAGTACTTC
CDR3aa: CASTQRLPSYEQYF
d_gene: NA
len: 14
j_gene: TRBJ2-7
abundance: NA
v_gene: TRBV28

CDR3nt: TGTGCCAGCAGCCAACGACAGCCTAAATACACAGATACGCAGTATTTT
CDR3aa: CASSQRQPKYTDTQYF
d_gene: NA
len: 16
j_gene: TRBJ2-3
abundance: NA
v_gene: TRBV3-1/TRBV3-2

CDR3nt: TGTGCCAGCAGCTTAGGACTCAGGACAGGGTTCGGCTACACCTTC
CDR3aa: CASSLGLRTGFGYTF
d_gene: TRBD1
len: 15
j_gene: TRBJ1-2
abundance: NA
v_gene: TRBV11-2

CDR3nt: TGTGCCAGTAGTCAGACAGGGGGTCGACCTGAAGCTTTCTTT
CDR3aa: CASSQTGGRPEAFF
d_gene: TRBD1
len: 14
j_gene: TRBJ1-1
abundance: NA
v_gene: TRBV19

CDR3nt: TGTGCCAGCAGCGTCGGACTAGCGGGAGAGACCCAGTACTTC
CDR3aa: CASSVGLAGETQYF
d_gene: TRBD2
len: 14
j_gene: TRBJ2-5
abundance: NA
v_gene: TRBV9

CDR3nt: TGTGCCAGCAGCCCAGACTCACCAAGCACAGATACGCAGTATTTT
CDR3aa: CASSPDSPSTDTQYF
d_gene: NA
len: 15
j_gene: TRBJ2-3
abundance: NA
v_gene: TRBV28

CDR3nt: TGTGCCAGCAGCTTGGGGGGCGGAGAAAACATTCAGTACTTC
CDR3aa: CASSLGGGENIQYF
d_gene: NA
len: 14
j_gene: TRBJ2-4
abundance: once
v_gene: TRBV5-6

CDR3nt: TGTGCCAGCAGTTTATTTTGCGGGACAGGGATATTCTACGAGCAGTACTTC
CDR3aa: CASSLFCGTGIFYEQYF
d_gene: TRBD1
len: 17
j_gene: TRBJ2-7
abundance: NA
v_gene: TRBV27

CDR3nt: TGCGCCAGCAGCGCGACAGGACAGTATAATTCACCCCTCCACTTT
CDR3aa: CASSATGQYNSPLHF
d_gene: NA
len: 15
j_gene: TRBJ1-6
abundance: NA
v_gene: TRBV4-1

CDR3nt: TGTGCCAGCAGCCAAGGGGGCCTTCTTACGGTCGATACGCAGTATTTT
CDR3aa: CASSQGGLLTVDTQYF
d_gene: NA
len: 16
j_gene: TRBJ2-3
abundance: NA
v_gene: TRBV3-1/TRBV3-2

CDR3nt: TGTGCCTGGAGTGTCCGCGGGACGAAGGTATGGCACGAGCAGTACTTC
CDR3aa: CAWSVRGTKVWHEQYF
d_gene: NA
len: 16
j_gene: TRBJ2-7
abundance: NA
v_gene: TRBV30

CDR3nt: TGTGCCAGTAGTGCGACTGCGACGTATGGCTACACCTTC
CDR3aa: CASSATATYGYTF
d_gene: NA
len: 13
j_gene: TRBJ1-2
abundance: NA
v_gene: TRBV19

CDR3nt: TGTGCCAGCAGCTCCGGGCCTAGCGGGGTCACAGATACGCAGTATTTT
CDR3aa: CASSSGPSGVTDTQYF
d_gene: TRBD2
len: 16
j_gene: TRBJ2-3
abundance: NA
v_gene: TRBV11-2

CDR3nt: TGTGCCAGCAGCTTACGGCCCGCAGGGGAAGGGTACGAGCAGTACTTC
CDR3aa: CASSLRPAGEGYEQYF
d_gene: NA
len: 16
j_gene: TRBJ2-7
abundance: NA
v_gene: TRBV11-3

CDR3nt: TGTGCCAGCAGAATGGGACAGTTTGCGGATGGCTACACCTTC
CDR3aa: CASRMGQFADGYTF
d_gene: TRBD1
len: 14
j_gene: TRBJ1-2
abundance: NA
v_gene: TRBV28

CDR3nt: TGTGCCAGCACCCCCGGACAGGGAAATCAGCCCCAGCATTTT
CDR3aa: CASTPGQGNQPQHF
d_gene: TRBD1
len: 14
j_gene: TRBJ1-5
abundance: NA
v_gene: TRBV6-2/TRBV6-3

CDR3nt: TGTGCCAGCAGCTTAGGACTAGGTAGCGTGTCAGATACGCAGTATTTT
CDR3aa: CASSLGLGSVSDTQYF
d_gene: TRBD2
len: 16
j_gene: TRBJ2-3
abundance: NA
v_gene: TRBV5-4

CDR3nt: TGCAGTGCTAGTTGGGTCCCTAGCGGGAGTTTCCCGCAAGAGACCCAGTACTTC
CDR3aa: CSASWVPSGSFPQETQYF
d_gene: TRBD2
len: 18
j_gene: TRBJ2-5
abundance: NA
v_gene: TRBV20-1

CDR3nt: TGTGCCTGGAAGATATCCAGGGCAGAGACCCAGTACTTC
CDR3aa: CAWKISRAETQYF
d_gene: NA
len: 13
j_gene: TRBJ2-5
abundance: NA
v_gene: TRBV30

CDR3nt: TGTGCCAGCAATGGAGCAGGGTCGTATAGCAATCAGCCCCAGCATTTT
CDR3aa: CASNGAGSYSNQPQHF
d_gene: NA
len: 16
j_gene: TRBJ1-5
abundance: many
v_gene: TRBV28

CDR3nt: TGTGCCAGCAGTGAACAAGGGGGGGGAAATCAGCCCCAGCATTTT
CDR3aa: CASSEQGGGNQPQHF
d_gene: NA
len: 15
j_gene: TRBJ1-5
abundance: NA
v_gene: TRBV6-1

CDR3nt: TGTGCCAGCAGCCAACTAGGACAGGTAGTGGGCTACACCTTC
CDR3aa: CASSQLGQVVGYTF
d_gene: TRBD1
len: 14
j_gene: TRBJ1-2
abundance: NA
v_gene: TRBV3-1/TRBV3-2

CDR3nt: TGTGCCAGCAGATTGGGACAGAACACTGAAGCTTTCTTT
CDR3aa: CASRLGQNTEAFF
d_gene: NA
len: 13
j_gene: TRBJ1-1
abundance: few
v_gene: TRBV6-5

CDR3nt: TGTGCCAGCAGCCAAGGGGCGACAGGGAGAGAGACCCAGTACTTC
CDR3aa: CASSQGATGRETQYF
d_gene: TRBD1
len: 15
j_gene: TRBJ2-5
abundance: NA
v_gene: TRBV3-1/TRBV3-2

CDR3nt: TGCAGCGCGGTGGTAGCGGGAGTCCTCGGGGAGCTGTTTTTT
CDR3aa: CSAVVAGVLGELFF
d_gene: TRBD2
len: 14
j_gene: TRBJ2-2
abundance: NA
v_gene: TRBV29-1